Shown below are 13 T cell receptor beta chains from a single sample sequenced in a study of beta chain features in type 1 diabetes. Regarding the study as a whole: In all four CD4+ subsets, TCRB CDR3 length was significantly, moderately reduced in type 1 diabetes.

Every bit of the isolated RNA underwent reverse transcription, so sequencing read expressed TCRB transcripts. The protocol was immunoSEQ multiplex PCR, while the TCRdb copy is restricted to in-frame clones and leaves out a portion. The sample lists roughly 150,000 clones, approximately 7.8% occurring once. These TCRs' antigens remain unknown. Sequencing was carried out using central memory CD4+ T cells from blood. These TCRs come from a woman between 35 and 50 years old with type 1 diabetes.

The chain is built from TRBV19 and TRBJ2-1; TRBD1 matches 7 bases. The CDR3 totals 14 residues. With V trimmed by 5 bases and J by 7 bases, 8 bases remained unmatched. The germline gives CDR1 LNHDA, CDR2 SQIVND (reference sequence). The CDR3 bases are TGTGCCAGTAGTCAGGGGGACCACGGGAATGAGCAGTTCTTC. Translated, it gives CASSQGDHGNEQFF.

There are a few counts of this clone. The chain uses TRBV7-2 and TRBJ1-2; maybe TRBD1 (6 bases). CDR1 and CDR2 from the germline V gene are SGHTA and FQGNSA. V dropped 3 bases and J dropped 6 bases, with 14 bases sitting between them. This CDR3 has 14 amino acids. CDR3 region: CASSLLRDTHGYTF. CDR3 bases: TGTGCCAGCAGCTTGCTCCGGGACACTCATGGCTACACCTTC.

This clone has only a few counts. The V and J genes are TRBV7-2 and TRBJ2-7; D call uncertain. Germline V CDR1 and CDR2: SGHTA, FQGNSA. The ends were cut back, 4 bases at V and 6 bases at J, with 16 bases in the middle. The CDR3 loop spans 14 amino acids. The CDR3 reads CASSSQLPPGEQYF. The CDR3 DNA is TGTGCCAGCAGCTCCCAATTACCTCCCGGCGAGCAGTACTTC.

This clone showed up just a few times. The chain couples TRBV25-1 to TRBJ1-3, with 10 nucleotides matching TRBD1. The CDR3 sequence is 15 residues long. The germline CDR1 and CDR2 sequences are MGHDK and SYGVNS. J was trimmed by 7 bases and V by 1 base; bases with no gene match: 4. As DNA, the CDR3 is TGTGCCAGCAGTGAATCGGACAGGGGGATGAACACCATATATTTT. Translation: CASSESDRGMNTIYF. The full variable domain, rest sourced from reference TRBV25-1 and TRBJ1-3, is EADIYQTPRYLVIGTGKKITLECSQTMGHDKMYWYQQDPGMELHLIHYSYGVNSTEKGDLSSESTVSRIRTEHFPLTLESARPSHTSQYLCASSESDRGMNTIYFGEGSWLTVV.

In this sample, this clone turned up a few times. J is TRBJ1-4 and V is TRBV5-1; D possibly corresponds to TRBD1 (5 bases). V was trimmed by 4 bases and J by 2 bases, leaving 18 bases between them. Germline V CDR1 and CDR2: SGHRS, YFSETQ. The CDR3 extends over 17 amino acids. The CDR3 is CASSRAQGLGTNEKLFF. The CDR3 nucleotides read TGCGCCAGCAGCCGTGCTCAGGGTTTGGGGACTAATGAAAAACTGTTTTTT.

This sequence joins TRBV5-1 and TRBJ2-7, with TRBD1 as a possible D gene (6 bases). This CDR3 comprises 14 residues. The germline CDR1 and CDR2 sequences are SGHRS and YFSETQ. The V end was cut by 3 bases, the J end by 3 bases, with 13 bases between. The CDR3 bases are TGCGCCAGCAGCTCGAATAACAGGGACTACGAGCAGTACTTC. It codes for CASSSNNRDYEQYF.

This clone has just a few counts. The genes are TRBV25-1 and TRBJ1-6; tentatively, D is TRBD1 (5 bases). The CDR3 spans 14 residues. CDR1 is MGHDK, CDR2 SYGVNS, per germline. V lost 4 bases to trimming and J lost 7 bases, with 11 bases between them. In DNA form, the CDR3 reads TGTGCCAGCAGTGTTCAGGGCAGGAATTCACCCCTCCACTTT. It translates to CASSVQGRNSPLHF.

The table lists this clone with a few counts. This chain joins TRBV11-2 and TRBJ2-4, with TRBD1 as a possible D gene (6 bases). The CDR3 covers 14 residues. Germline CDR1 SGHAT, CDR2 FQNNGV. Trimming took off 6 bases at V and 1 base at J, with 10 bases between the two ends. The CDR3 spells CASSSTGAKNIQYF. DNA of the CDR3: TGTGCCAGCAGTTCAACAGGGGCCAAAAACATTCAGTACTTC.

This rearrangement joins TRBV18 to TRBJ1-1; weak D call: TRBD1 (5 bases). CDR1 and CDR2 (germline): KGHSH, LQKENI. Trimming removed 3 bases from V and 2 bases from J, with 7 bases in between. The CDR3 is 13 residues long. CDR3 protein: CASSPTANTEAFF. The CDR3 DNA is TGTGCCAGCTCACCGACAGCTAACACTGAAGCTTTCTTT.

The V and J genes are TRBV5-1 and TRBJ1-1; tentative D call: TRBD1 (5 bases). V was trimmed by 2 bases and J by 5 bases, leaving 13 bases between them. CDR3 length equals 14 residues. The germline CDR1 and CDR2 sequences are SGHRS and YFSETQ. The chain's CDR3 is CASSFPREGTEAFF. DNA for the CDR3: TGCGCCAGCAGCTTCCCCAGGGAAGGGACTGAAGCTTTCTTT.

This clone was counted only a few times. The chain couples TRBV19 to TRBJ2-7; 8 bases match TRBD1. Losses at the gene ends were 5 bases for V and 6 bases for J; bases not matched to a gene: 15. The germline CDR1 and CDR2 sequences are LNHDA and SQIVND (reference sequence). The CDR3 consists of 16 residues. The CDR3: CASSVASGQGASEQYF. The CDR3 nucleotides read TGTGCCAGTAGTGTCGCGTCGGGGCAGGGGGCATCCGAGCAGTACTTC.

The gene calls are TRBV5-1 and TRBJ2-5; 14 positions agree with TRBD2. Germline V lookup: CDR1 SGHRS, CDR2 YFSETQ. V lost 3 bases to trimming and J lost 5 bases; unmatched junction nucleotides: 9. The CDR3 length is 17 residues. The CDR3 sequence is CASSSGTSGSIPETQYF. Here the CDR3 DNA reads TGCGCCAGCAGCTCCGGGACTAGCGGGAGCATACCGGAGACCCAGTACTTC.

The chain joins TRBV28 to TRBJ1-1; D call uncertain. The germline gives CDR1 MDHEN, CDR2 SYDVKM. Trimming stripped 6 bases from V and 8 bases from J, with 16 bases between. The CDR3 runs to 13 residues. The CDR3: CASSMGAGLEAFF. The CDR3, as DNA: TGTGCCAGCAGCATGGGTGCGGGTTTGGAAGCTTTCTTT.